This T cell receptor (beta chain) originates from a study of T cell responses to AZD1222 COVID-19 vaccine. Findings and caveats of the study: Repertoire sampling occurred only after the peak T cell response.

As for this clone: Its antigen is not identified.

Measured with immunoSEQ multiplex PCR; TCRdb has only the in-frame clones, and not every one. This sample yields about 42,000 clones, of which around four fifths are seen a single time; roughly 18% belongs to the top ten. Per germline, CDR1 MNHEY and CDR2 SMNVEV (reference sequence). The V and J ends lost 2 bases and 1 base respectively, with 6 bases between them. CDR3 length equals 13 residues. The receptor was derived from an adult who received the AZD1222 COVID-19 vaccine. This specimen consisted of peripheral blood, obtained 28 days after the second AZD1222 dose. The chain combines TRBV27 with TRBJ2-7; D is ambiguous. In nucleotides, the CDR3 is TGTGCCAGCAGTTTAACATTATCCTACGAGCAGTACTTC. Translated: CASSLTLSYEQYF.